The 3 T cell receptor beta chains below all came from one sample that was sequenced in a study of T cell changes during pregnancy in multiple sclerosis. Assay used: immunoSEQ multiplex PCR; TCRdb lists only in-frame clones, some missing. This sample has tens of thousands of clones, with more than 80% found just once. The sample was CD4+ T cells from peripheral blood mononuclear cells, taken in the first trimester of pregnancy. Receptor source: a female donor with multiple sclerosis, enrolled in a pregnancy study.

The rearrangement uses TRBV5-1 and TRBJ1-2; 9 bases match TRBD1. In germline, CDR1 is SGHRS, CDR2 YFSETQ. This CDR3 has 15 amino acids. The ends lost 3 bases at V and 8 bases at J; junction bases unmatched: 11. The chain's CDR3 is CASSSSTGGVIGYTF. The CDR3 nucleotides read TGCGCCAGCAGCTCATCCACAGGGGGCGTAATAGGCTACACCTTC. Drawing the rest from reference TRBV5-1 and TRBJ1-2, the complete variable domain is KAGVTQTPRYLIKTRGQQVTLSCSPISGHRSVSWYQQTPGQGLQFLFEYFSETQRNKGNFPGRFSGRQFSNSRSEMNVSTLELGDSALYLCASSSSTGGVIGYTFGSGTRLTVV.

In its sample, this clone was seen once. The rearrangement joins TRBV7-2 to TRBJ1-6, with a possible D match to TRBD1 (5 bases). V gave up 1 base and J gave up 6 bases, with 16 bases separating them. The CDR3 has 17 residues. CDR1 is SGHTA and CDR2 is FQGNSA in the germline V gene. The CDR3 DNA is TGTGCCAGCAGCTTAGTACATATCTCCGGGGGTAATTCACCCCTCCACTTT. As protein: CASSLVHISGGNSPLHF.

The chain joins TRBV7-9 to TRBJ2-1; 9 bases line up with TRBD1. Trimming took 0 bases from V and 2 from J; bases not matched to a gene: 5. The germline CDR1 and CDR2 sequences are SEHNR and FQNEAQ (reference sequence). The CDR3 consists of 17 residues. For the CDR3, the DNA is TGTGCCAGCAGCTTAGCTACCGGGACAGGGACCTACAATGAGCAGTTCTTC. Protein: CASSLATGTGTYNEQFF.